This TCR beta chain was sequenced in a study of blood T cell repertoires in COVID-19. Libraries were prepared by immunoSEQ multiplex PCR; TCRdb keeps only in-frame clonotypes and omits some of them. The table lists under 200,000 clones, 75% to 95% of them singletons. This CDR3 spans 12 amino acids. CDR1 SNHLY and CDR2 FYNNEI come from the germline V gene. Trimming pared 6 bases from V and 3 bases from J, leaving 6 bases between. The sample was peripheral blood. The clonotype comes from a middle-aged man with acute or convalescent COVID-19. The rearrangement uses TRBV2 and TRBJ1-5, with D unresolved. CDR3 in amino acids: CASRTDNQPQHF. CDR3 bases: TGTGCCAGCAGAACAGACAATCAGCCCCAGCATTTT.